The 10 T cell receptor beta chains presented below share a single source sample, sequenced in a study of Tregs in tolerant kidney transplant recipients. Generated by immunoSEQ multiplex PCR, the TCRdb table keeps only in-frame clones and is missing some. Of about 240,000 clones in the sample, 80% to 85% are singletons; the top ten hold under 0.65%. The sample consisted of CD4+ T cells from blood. Receptor source: a human donor in good health.

The chain joins TRBV21-1 to TRBJ2-1. TRBV21-1 is annotated as a pseudogene. The CDR3 consists of 15 residues. CDR3 sequence reads: CASLNQVGVDNEQFF. The CDR3 bases are TGTGCCAGCCTGAACCAGGTGGGGGTCGACAATGAGCAGTTCTTC.

The CDR3: CASSLGGTGRYGYTF. CDR3 DNA: TGTGCCAGCAGCTTGGGTGGGACAGGGCGCTATGGCTACACCTTC. The chain couples TRBV5-4 to TRBJ1-2, with TRBD1 identical over 9 bases. Looked up from germline, CDR1 is SGHNT and CDR2 is YYREEE (reference sequence). The CDR3 contains 15 residues. J was trimmed by 4 bases and V by 0 bases; bases with no gene match: 4.

This chain joins TRBV6-6 and TRBJ1-2; the D gene is possibly TRBD1 (5 bases). There are 13 residues in the CDR3. With 6 bases removed from V and 8 bases from J, the gap between germline ends came to 16 bases. CDR1 and CDR2 from the germline V gene are MNHNY and SVGAGI (reference sequence). The CDR3 loop reads CASRRDGGVGYTF. CDR3 coding DNA: TGTGCCAGCAGACGCGACGGAGGGGTGGGCTACACCTTC.

This chain uses TRBV9 with TRBJ2-5; D is unclear. Trimming shortened V by 4 bases and J by 1 base, and 14 bases separated the two germline ends. CDR1 is SGDLS, CDR2 YYNGEE, per germline. The CDR3 contains 15 residues. Here the CDR3 reads CASSPLAGGQETQYF. The CDR3 DNA reads as TGTGCCAGCAGCCCTCTTGCTGGCGGCCAAGAGACCCAGTACTTC.

This rearrangement joins TRBV4-1 to TRBJ2-7, with 8 bases that match TRBD2. CDR1 is MGHRA, CDR2 YSYEKL, per germline. J was trimmed by 6 bases and V by 1 base; bases with no gene match: 5. The CDR3 is 14 residues long. The CDR3, as DNA: TGCGCCAGCAGCCAAGCAAGCGGGAGAGGCGAGCAGTACTTC. It codes for CASSQASGRGEQYF.

The V and J genes are TRBV5-1 and TRBJ2-5, with a weak D call TRBD1 (5 bases). Trimming removed 2 bases from V and 5 bases from J, with 16 bases in between. The CDR3 sequence is 15 residues long. Germline values: CDR1 SGHRS, CDR2 YFSETQ. DNA of the CDR3: TGCGCCAGCAGCTTAAGGCAGGGTAGTGTCGAGACCCAGTACTTC. Translated: CASSLRQGSVETQYF. The full variable domain, with the rest looked up from reference TRBV5-1 and TRBJ2-5, is KAGVTQTPRYLIKTRGQQVTLSCSPISGHRSVSWYQQTPGQGLQFLFEYFSETQRNKGNFPGRFSGRQFSNSRSEMNVSTLELGDSALYLCASSLRQGSVETQYFGPGTRLLVL.

The table lists this clone with a few counts. V is TRBV9 and J is TRBJ2-1; tentatively, D is TRBD1 (7 bases). The CDR3 loop spans 14 amino acids. The V and J ends lost 0 bases and 12 bases respectively, with 16 bases between them. Germline V gene lookup returns CDR1 SGDLS and CDR2 YYNGEE. Here the CDR3 DNA reads TGTGCCAGCAGCGTAGACAGGGGAGGACGTTGGCAGTTCTTC. This encodes CASSVDRGGRWQFF.

The chain combines TRBV6-5 with TRBJ1-6; tentative D call: TRBD1 (6 bases). Germline CDR1 and CDR2: MNHEY and SVGAGI. The CDR3 sequence is 15 residues long. V was pared by 5 bases and J by 10 bases, with 18 bases between. The CDR3 sequence is CASSPLQGVGSPLHF. In DNA form, the CDR3 reads TGTGCCAGCAGTCCACTACAGGGAGTTGGGTCACCCCTCCACTTT.

This clone appeared a single time. CDR3: CASRSGRHDTQETQYF. CDR3 DNA sequence: TGTGCCAGTAGGAGCGGGCGGCACGATACCCAAGAGACCCAGTACTTC. This rearrangement joins TRBV19 to TRBJ2-5; possible D gene TRBD2, 6 bases. Trimming took 6 bases from V and 1 from J, leaving 18 bases between them. This CDR3 region has 16 residues. CDR1 and CDR2 (germline): LNHDA, SQIVND (reference sequence).

The rearrangement uses TRBV19 and TRBJ2-4; 12 nucleotides line up with TRBD1. CDR3 length: 18 amino acids. Germline CDR1 LNHDA, CDR2 SQIVND (reference sequence). Unmatched junction bases numbered 15, after V lost 6 bases and J lost 6 bases. The CDR3 nucleotides are TGTGCCAGTAGCTACGGGAACCGGGACAGGGGGCTCAGAAACATTCAGTACTTC. Translated, it gives CASSYGNRDRGLRNIQYF.